This T cell receptor (beta chain) was retrieved from a study of blood T cell repertoires in COVID-19 (dated by TCRdb to the early 2020s). Turning to the overall study: The collaborator samples originated in the United States, Italy and Spain and spanned the acute and convalescent phases of COVID-19. The prospective study material was composed of cDNA or gDNA derived from T cells, B-cell-depleted T cells, or PBMCs. Deeply sampled blood TCRbeta repertoires from subjects exposed to, actively infected with, or recovered from COVID-19 were included in the dataset. The repertoires were released in a freely available public database intended as a resource for research on the immune response to SARS-CoV-2. The samples were drawn from the first 160 participants of the ongoing ImmuneRACE study and from some 1,300 subjects provided by 6 global collaborators. Nearly every sample came with metadata listing a de-identified subject ID, COVID-19 status, age in years and sex. Where available, HLA class I and class II types were obtained from metadata supplied by the sample provider rather than from assay-based typing.

CDR1 and CDR2, looked up from the germline V gene, are SGHTA and FQGNSA. V is reduced by 0 bases and J by 8 bases, leaving a spacing of 10 bases between them. The CDR3 runs 13 amino acids, cysteine and phenylalanine included. Here the CDR3 DNA is all that survives: 39 bases in frame from base 1. The immunoSEQ Assay, a bias-controlled multiplex PCR, was used to amplify TCRbeta CDR3 regions from genomic DNA. Concerning the study's data processing: Within the assay, amplification of reference gene primers was used to estimate how many nucleated cells each sample contained. Sequence reads were collapsed and filtered to measure the absolute abundance of every unique TCRbeta CDR3 rearrangement. Productive Simpson clonality was computed per sample as the square root of Simpson's diversity index over productive rearrangements. Entries here come from immuneACCESS through TCRdb and include only in-frame sequences with V and J called. Some clones fail to appear in such tables; in the studies checked, an unresolved V gene covers under half of the shortfall, and the cause of the remainder is unknown. V and J calls plus clone size are reproduced from that table; the DNA served to infer D and trimming. The sample table records approximately 440,000 clones; 87% of these occur just once. The ten largest clones add up to 0.7% of the sample.

Of note for this clone: The antigen it binds to is not known. The record has no base qualities; no much larger clone is one base away.

Participants in the prospective study were aged about 18 to 89 years, lived in 20 to 30 United States geographic areas, and enrolled through a virtual design. To assign participants to cohorts, the prospective study relied on clinical history that participants themselves reported in a screening survey and a study questionnaire. Recovered participants in ImmuneRACE Cohort 3 were defined by two consecutive negative NP/OP PCR tests, clearance by a healthcare professional, or resolution of symptoms. In the prospective study, mobile phlebotomists collected whole blood, serum and a nasopharyngeal or oropharyngeal swab from each participant. Additional blood draws and questionnaires over a roughly two-month period could optionally be provided by prospective study participants. Before DNA extraction, prospective study blood samples were shipped either frozen or at room temperature. Results and caveats for the whole study, not just this receptor: Clinical and demographic metadata were provided uncurated, with the amount varying by source and participant.

The chain is assembled from TRBV7-2 and TRBJ1-2; a tentative D match to TRBD1 spans 5 bases. The TCR sequence derives from a young woman who had recovered from COVID-19. Sequenced material: PBMCs or T cells enriched from blood (not recorded which). This receptor carries the CDR3 CASSLAPGEGYTF. The DNA sequence is as follows: TGTGCCAGCAGCTTAGCACCGGGGGAGGGCTACACCTTC.